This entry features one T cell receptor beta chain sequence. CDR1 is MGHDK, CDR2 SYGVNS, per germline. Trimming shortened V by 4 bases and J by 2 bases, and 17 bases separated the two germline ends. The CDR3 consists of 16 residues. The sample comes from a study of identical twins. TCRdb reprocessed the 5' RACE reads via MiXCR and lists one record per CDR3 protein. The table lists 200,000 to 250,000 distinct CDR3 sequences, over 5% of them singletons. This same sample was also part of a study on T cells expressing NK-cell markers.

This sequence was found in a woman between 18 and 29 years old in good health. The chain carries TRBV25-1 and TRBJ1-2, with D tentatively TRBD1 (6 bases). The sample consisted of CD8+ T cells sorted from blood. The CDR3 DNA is TGTGCCAGCAGTGGACGGGGGGGCGAGACGAACTATGGCTACACCTTC. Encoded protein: CASSGRGGETNYGYTF.